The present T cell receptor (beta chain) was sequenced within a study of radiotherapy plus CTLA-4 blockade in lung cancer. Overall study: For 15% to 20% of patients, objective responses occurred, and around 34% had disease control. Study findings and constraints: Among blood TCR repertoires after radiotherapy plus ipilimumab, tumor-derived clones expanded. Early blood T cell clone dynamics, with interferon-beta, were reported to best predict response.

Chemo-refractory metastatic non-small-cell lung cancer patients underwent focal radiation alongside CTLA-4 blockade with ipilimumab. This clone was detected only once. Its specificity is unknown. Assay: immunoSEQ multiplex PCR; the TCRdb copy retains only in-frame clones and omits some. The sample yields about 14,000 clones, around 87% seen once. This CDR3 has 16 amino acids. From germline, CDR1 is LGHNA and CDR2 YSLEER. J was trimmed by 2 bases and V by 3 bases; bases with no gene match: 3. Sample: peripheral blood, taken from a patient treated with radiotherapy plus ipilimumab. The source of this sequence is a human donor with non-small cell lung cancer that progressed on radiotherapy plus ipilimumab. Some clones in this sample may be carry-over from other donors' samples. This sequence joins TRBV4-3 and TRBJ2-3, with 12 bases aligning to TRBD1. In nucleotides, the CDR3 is TGCGCCAGCAGCCAGGGGACAGGGGGCACCACAGATACGCAGTATTTT. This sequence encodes CASSQGTGGTTDTQYF.